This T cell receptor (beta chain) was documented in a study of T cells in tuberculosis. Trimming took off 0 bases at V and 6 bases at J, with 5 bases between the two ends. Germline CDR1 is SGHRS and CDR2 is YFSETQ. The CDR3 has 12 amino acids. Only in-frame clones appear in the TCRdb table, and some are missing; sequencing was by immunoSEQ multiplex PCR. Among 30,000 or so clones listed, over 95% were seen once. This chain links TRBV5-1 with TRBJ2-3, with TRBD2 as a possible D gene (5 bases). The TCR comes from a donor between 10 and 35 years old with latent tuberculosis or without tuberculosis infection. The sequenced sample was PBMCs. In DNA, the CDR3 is TGCGCCAGCAGCTTGGGAGGGGATACGCAGTATTTT. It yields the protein CASSLGGDTQYF.